This T cell receptor beta chain comes out of a study of T cell changes during pregnancy in multiple sclerosis (dated by TCRdb to the late 2010s). In terms of the full investigation: Changes in the T cell repertoire over the course of pregnancy were examined in this study in women with multiple sclerosis.

Library construction relied on the immunoSEQ multiplex PCR assay. TCRdb took over this immuneACCESS table, retaining in-frame rearrangements with V and J assigned. Such tables are incomplete; in checked studies, under half of the missing clones stem from an unresolved V gene, and the remainder is unexplained. The sample data list some 59,000 clones, and about 92% of these were observed just once. The ten largest clonotypes hold almost 6.5% of the sample. The CDR3 spans 17 residues, from the cysteine through the phenylalanine. The read is trimmed to its CDR3 DNA, 51 bases read in frame from base 1. V is cut back by 0 bases and J by 5 bases, with 10 bases in the junction unmatched. The germline V gene sets CDR1 to SGHNT and CDR2 to YENEEA. The sample holds one count of this clone. The antigen it binds to is not known. No per-base quality is available; no much larger clone lies one base away.

Recombination joined TRBV11-3 with TRBJ2-7, and TRBD1 matches 10 of the central bases. The material sequenced was peripheral blood, taken in the third trimester of pregnancy. This receptor was obtained from a female donor in good health, enrolled as a control in a pregnancy study. The CDR3 protein: CASSLDGPDRGQNEQYF. The nucleotide sequence reads as follows: TGTGCCAGCAGCTTAGATGGTCCCGACAGGGGGCAAAACGAGCAGTACTTC.